These 26 T cell receptor beta chains were all obtained from the same sample, sequenced in a study of T-cell reconstitution after alpha-beta-depleted transplantation in children. This sample's TCRbeta library carried unique molecular identifier barcodes. TCRdb itself ran the PCR reads through MiXCR, one entry per CDR3 protein. The table lists around 580,000 distinct CDR3 sequences, approximately 22% of them singletons, with 11% to 15% in the top ten. Sequenced material: PBMCs, mostly from graft donor cells, taken 360 days after TCRalphabeta/CD19-depleted stem cell transplant. Every receptor here comes from a boy under three years old who had a stem cell transplant for acute myeloid leukemia, so the T cells may come from the graft donor.

This clonotype was seen more than once but under ten times. This sequence joins TRBV7-9 and TRBJ1-1, with D unclear. The CDR3 is 14 amino acids. The ends were cut back, 0 bases at V and 3 bases at J, with 8 bases in the middle. CDR1 is SEHNR and CDR2 is FQNEAQ in the germline V gene (reference sequence). The CDR3 sequence: CASSLAGKDTEAFF. CDR3 nucleotide sequence: TGTGCCAGCAGCTTAGCGGGGAAGGACACTGAAGCTTTCTTT.

This clonotype was seen many times. The chain carries TRBV29-1 and TRBJ2-7; no definite D call. The CDR3 has 11 amino acids. The germline V gene has CDR1 SQVTM and CDR2 ANQGSEA. V was shortened by 6 bases and J by 2 bases, with 8 bases between the two germline ends. Here the CDR3 DNA reads TGCAGCGTGGTAGAGACCTACGAGCAGTACTTC. Amino acid sequence: CSVVETYEQYF.

This clonotype was seen a handful of times. This rearrangement joins TRBV21-1 to TRBJ2-7; TRBD1, the D gene given by the table, was not confirmed from the DNA. TRBV21-1 is termed a pseudogene. This CDR3 comprises 15 residues. CDR3 DNA sequence: TGTGCCAGCAGCAAAAGGGTTGGGACAGGGGTCGAGCAGTACTTC. It specifies CASSKRVGTGVEQYF.

The chain links TRBV20-1 to TRBJ1-5; possible D gene TRBD1, 5 bases. V gave up 0 bases and J gave up 0 bases, with 15 bases separating them. Looked up from germline, CDR1 is DFQATT and CDR2 is SNEGSKA (reference sequence). CDR3 size: 17 residues. CDR3 nucleotide sequence: TGCAGTGCTAGAGATCACAGGTGGAGCTATAGCAATCAGCCCCAGCATTTT. Its translation: CSARDHRWSYSNQPQHF.

A few counts support this clonotype. The chain uses TRBV11-2 and TRBJ2-5; 9 nucleotides align to TRBD2. This CDR3 contains 15 residues. J gave up 5 bases and V 4 bases, and 8 bases lay outside the gene matches. Germline V CDR1 and CDR2: SGHAT, FQNNGV. DNA for the CDR3: TGTGCCAGCAGCTCCATAGCGGGGGTGGTGGAGACCCAGTACTTC. This codes for CASSSIAGVVETQYF.

This chain connects TRBV20-1 to TRBJ2-3; D not certain. CDR1 is DFQATT and CDR2 is SNEGSKA in the germline V gene (reference sequence). The CDR3 sequence is 13 residues long. Trimming took 2 bases from V and 0 from J, leaving 6 bases between them. The CDR3 DNA reads as TGCAGTGCTAGATTGACTAGCACAGATACGCAGTATTTT. Translating gives CSARLTSTDTQYF.

Only a few counts were recorded for this clonotype. An end of the junction differs from the germline gene, which may be a read error. The rearrangement joins TRBV5-1 to TRBJ2-5; 9 nucleotides line up with TRBD1. The CDR3 contains 13 residues. Germline-derived CDR1 and CDR2 are SGHRS and YFSETQ. The CDR3 DNA sequence: TGCGCCAGCAGCTACAGGGGGCGAGAGGCCCAGTACTTC. It codes for CASSYRGREAQYF.

The CDR3 coding sequence is TGTGCCAGCAGTGTCATGTCCGACCCTCATAGCAATCAGCCCCAGCATTTT. Its protein product is CASSVMSDPHSNQPQHF. The chain recombines TRBV28 with TRBJ1-5, with D unclear. With 5 bases removed from V and 0 bases from J, the gap between germline ends came to 17 bases. This CDR3 contains 17 residues. CDR1 is MDHEN, CDR2 SYDVKM, per germline.

This clonotype was recorded many times. The genes are TRBV11-2 and TRBJ1-6, with D maybe TRBD1 (5 bases). The CDR3 sequence is 14 residues long. V lost 5 bases and J 9 bases, leaving 14 bases between the germline ends. The germline CDR1 and CDR2 sequences are SGHAT and FQNNGV. The CDR3 is CASSPEGRFSPLHF. As DNA, the CDR3 is TGTGCCAGCAGCCCCGAGGGGAGATTTTCACCCCTCCACTTT.

J is TRBJ2-7 and V is TRBV20-1; 10 positions match TRBD1. The CDR3 covers 14 residues. Germline lookup yields CDR1 DFQATT and CDR2 SNEGSKA (reference sequence). J lost 2 bases, V lost 5 bases, and 6 bases had no gene match. The CDR3 coding sequence is TGCAGTGCTTGGACCGGGACAGGGGCCTACGAGCAGTACGTC. Its translation is CSAWTGTGAYEQYV.

V and J are TRBV20-1 and TRBJ2-1, with 7 bases identical to TRBD2. The CDR3 is made up of 14 amino acids. CDR1 DFQATT and CDR2 SNEGSKA come from the germline V gene (reference sequence). Trimming cost V 2 bases and J 2 bases; bases outside gene matches: 3. The CDR3 here is CSARLGLAYNEQFF. Here the CDR3 DNA reads TGCAGTGCTAGATTAGGACTAGCCTACAATGAGCAGTTCTTC.

The rearrangement joins TRBV20-1 to TRBJ2-1; 11 bases align to TRBD2. Germline-derived CDR1 and CDR2 are DFQATT and SNEGSKA (reference sequence). This CDR3 has 16 residues. V was clipped by 2 bases and J by 5 bases; unmatched bases: 8. The CDR3 DNA reads as TGCAGTGCTAGACCTCTACTAGCGGGGGAAGACAATGAGCAGTTCTTC. It codes for CSARPLLAGEDNEQFF.

This clonotype was recorded at least ten times. CDR3 DNA: TGCAGCGTCGGGACTAGCTTCACAGATACGCAGTATTTT. Translation gives CSVGTSFTDTQYF. This rearrangement joins TRBV29-1 to TRBJ2-3; 9 bases align to TRBD2. Trimming removed 6 bases from V and 2 bases from J; junction bases left unmatched: 3. Germline values: CDR1 SQVTM, CDR2 ANQGSEA. This CDR3 spans 13 amino acids.

The V gene is TRBV18, the J gene TRBJ2-1, with a weak D call TRBD1 (5 bases). Trimming took off 0 bases at V and 1 base at J, with 7 bases between the two ends. Germline values: CDR1 KGHSH, CDR2 LQKENI. The CDR3 spans 15 residues. CDR3 protein: CASSPPDKSYNEQFF. CDR3 sequence (DNA): TGTGCCAGCTCACCACCGGACAAGTCCTACAATGAGCAGTTCTTC.

The sample holds many counts of this clonotype. This chain uses TRBV6-4 with TRBJ2-1, with a possible D match to TRBD2 (5 bases). Germline values: CDR1 MRHNA, CDR2 SNTAGT. This CDR3 is built from 15 residues. V was trimmed by 0 bases and J by 10 bases, leaving 16 bases between them. The CDR3 region has the DNA TGTGCCAGCAGTGACTCCTTGGGGTCCTCGGGGGAGCAGTTCTTC. It is translated as CASSDSLGSSGEQFF.

J is TRBJ1-1 and V is TRBV7-9; D call uncertain. The CDR3 runs to 13 residues. CDR1 SEHNR and CDR2 FQNEAQ come from the germline V gene (reference sequence). The V end was cut by 4 bases, the J end by 0 bases, with 6 bases between. The CDR3 sequence is CASSWDMNTEAFF. CDR3 DNA sequence: TGTGCCAGCAGCTGGGATATGAACACTGAAGCTTTCTTT.

This clonotype was observed many times. The chain joins TRBV5-1 to TRBJ2-4, with D possibly TRBD1 on 6 matching bases. Germline V gene sequence: CDR1 SGHRS, CDR2 YFSETQ. V was clipped by 4 bases and J by 8 bases, with 22 bases between them. The CDR3 contains 16 residues. Written as DNA, the CDR3 is TGCGCCAGCAGCCGCCTTGGACAGCTTGGTAGAGACATTCAGTACTTC. Its translation: CASSRLGQLGRDIQYF.

This clonotype was observed a handful of times. The CDR3 coding sequence is TGCAGTGCTAGAGATGGCCGGGGGACGGGAGAGACCCAGTACTTC. Translated, it gives CSARDGRGTGETQYF. The rearrangement joins TRBV20-1 to TRBJ2-5; TRBD2 is a possible D gene (6 bases). The ends were cut back, 0 bases at V and 4 bases at J, with 15 bases in the middle. CDR1 and CDR2 (germline): DFQATT, SNEGSKA (reference sequence). The CDR3 is 15 residues long.

The V call is TRBV7-9, the J call TRBJ2-1; possibly TRBD2 for D (5 bases). CDR3 length equals 11 residues. The V and J ends lost 11 bases and 4 bases respectively, with 9 bases between them. Germline CDR1 SEHNR, CDR2 FQNEAQ (reference sequence). The chain's CDR3 is CAGEGYNEQFF. DNA for the CDR3: TGTGCCGGTGAGGGTTACAATGAGCAGTTCTTC.

The chain uses TRBV24-1 and TRBJ2-3; TRBD2 agrees at 9 bases. This CDR3 spans 16 amino acids. J was trimmed by 4 bases and V by 8 bases; bases with no gene match: 12. Germline CDR1 is KGHDR and CDR2 is SFDVKD. CDR3 loop: CATKTGRGGLPDTQYF. Here the CDR3 DNA reads TGTGCCACCAAGACGGGGCGGGGGGGCCTCCCAGATACGCAGTATTTT.

This clonotype came up a few times. This chain connects TRBV29-1 to TRBJ2-2; D uncertain. Germline CDR1 and CDR2: SQVTM and ANQGSEA. This CDR3 contains 16 residues. With 4 bases removed from V and 3 bases from J, the gap between germline ends came to 18 bases. DNA for the CDR3: TGCAGCGTTGTGCGTTTAGCCGGGTCGCACACCGGGGAGCTGTTTTTT. It translates to CSVVRLAGSHTGELFF.

This clonotype has ten or more counts. The V and J genes are TRBV20-1 and TRBJ2-1; 12 bases map to TRBD2. Germline loops: CDR1 DFQATT, CDR2 SNEGSKA (reference sequence). CDR3 length: 16 amino acids. V gave up 5 bases and J gave up 2 bases; unmatched junction bases: 7. The CDR3 here is CSAPRTSGATYNEQFF. Here the CDR3 DNA reads TGCAGTGCTCCCCGGACTAGCGGGGCCACCTACAATGAGCAGTTCTTC.

The V gene is TRBV29-1, the J gene TRBJ1-3; D is undetermined. There are 13 residues in the CDR3. Germline CDR1 and CDR2: SQVTM and ANQGSEA. Trimming removed 7 bases from V and 2 bases from J, with 12 bases in between. The CDR3 DNA reads as TGCAGCGCCCGACGGGCGGCTGGAAACACCATATATTTT. It yields the protein CSARRAAGNTIYF. The whole variable domain, filled in from reference TRBV29-1 and TRBJ1-3, reads SAVISQKPSRDICQRGTSLTIQCQVDSQVTMMFWYRQQPGQSLTLIATANQGSEATYESGFVIDKFPISRPNLTFSTLTVSNMSPEDSSIYLCSARRAAGNTIYFGEGSWLTVV.

This chain joins TRBV7-9 and TRBJ2-7; 12 bases line up with TRBD2. Trimming took 4 bases from V and 6 from J; bases not matched to a gene: 7. In germline, CDR1 is SEHNR, CDR2 FQNEAQ (reference sequence). CDR3 size: 15 residues. The CDR3 DNA follows: TGTGCCAGCAGCTCAGGACTAGCGGGGACCAGCGAGCAGTACTTC. Translation: CASSSGLAGTSEQYF. Supplemented by reference TRBV7-9 and TRBJ2-7, the full variable domain reads DTGVSQNPRHKITKRGQNVTFRCDPISEHNRLYWYRQTLGQGPEFLTYFQNEAQLEKSRLLSDRFSAERPKGSFSTLEIQRTEQGDSAMYLCASSSGLAGTSEQYFGPGTRLTVT.

In DNA, the CDR3 is TGTGCCATCAAAAGTTCAGTAGATGAAGCTTTCTTT. Protein sequence: CAIKSSVDEAFF. The chain has TRBV10-3 and TRBJ1-1; unclear D gene. The CDR3 loop spans 12 amino acids. With 7 bases removed from V and 7 bases from J, the gap between germline ends came to 13 bases. Per the germline V gene, CDR1 is ENHRY and CDR2 is SYGVKD.

This clonotype was picked up a small number of times. The chain links TRBV7-2 to TRBJ2-1; perhaps TRBD2 as D (7 bases). The CDR3 is 15 residues long. CDR1 is SGHTA and CDR2 is FQGNSA in the germline V gene. V dropped 4 bases and J dropped 3 bases, with 13 bases sitting between them. For the CDR3, the DNA is TGTGCCAGCAGCTCAGGACTAGGGGGCTACAATGAGCAGTTCTTC. This encodes CASSSGLGGYNEQFF.